This TCR beta chain was obtained from a study of CD4 T cells in lung cancer (dated by TCRdb to between 2017 and 2020). Regarding the study in general: The study screened blood T cells of NSCLC patients for responses to candidate mutation-encoded neoepitopes and isolated neoantigen-specific CD4+ T-cell clones and TCRs. The frequency of neoantigen-specific clonotypes in tumor resections, non-adjacent lung and cultured T-cell products was tracked by TCRB deep sequencing. The patients who underwent resection had lung adenocarcinoma or squamous cell carcinoma, were aged 60 to 69 when blood was donated, and were mostly former smokers. Before blood donation, patients had received treatments including platinum chemotherapy, and some received nivolumab or pembrolizumab. Beyond this particular receptor, the publication reports: Because IFNgamma-sorted cells included nonspecific IFNgamma producers of unknown purity, the expanded lines ranged from monoclonal to oligoclonal. Some responses derived from blood might reflect in vitro priming of naive T cells or cross-reactivity instead of memory responses to the cancer.

V ends up 4 bases short and J 0 bases short, with an unmatched junction base count of 6. CDR1 and CDR2 are drawn from the germline V gene: MNHNS, SASEGT. Inclusive of the bounding cysteine and phenylalanine, the CDR3 is 16 residues long. Only the CDR3 DNA is retained, 48 bases long and in frame from the first base. This clone was counted a single time. It has no known antigen specificity. Base qualities were left out, and no much larger clone turns up one base away. Library generation was performed with the immunoSEQ multiplex PCR assay. DNA was isolated with Qiagen DNeasy or QIAamp micro DNA kits and TCRB sequenced with the Adaptive Biotechnology human TCRB sequencing kit. TCRB libraries were sequenced on an Illumina MiSeq. Per the original workflow: The kit provider's software was used to analyze TCRB sequence data, and Fisher's exact test was applied to assess tumor enrichment of clonotype templates. The clones in this table, taken by TCRdb from immuneACCESS, are in-frame only. Not every clone is retained; where verified, under half of the shortfall comes from an unresolved V gene, and the cause of the rest is unknown. Clone size and the V and J calls come from that table; the DNA yielded D and trimming. This sample comprises over 200 clones, roughly 90% of them detected only once. Jointly, the top ten make up roughly 77% of the sample.

PBMCs were stimulated with mutant 27-mer peptides plus IL21, IL7, IL15 and IL2 for over 10 days, then restimulated with peptide-pulsed autologous B cells. After restimulation with peptide-pulsed B cells, live IFNgamma-secreting T cells were sorted by cytokine capture on a FACS Aria2. At limiting dilution of roughly 3 or 11 cells per well, the sorted cells were expanded for roughly 12 to 20 days with irradiated allogeneic PBMCs, phytohemagglutinin and IL2. Peripheral blood samples or leukapheresis products were collected from the patients. The antigen specificity of expanded lines was screened by IFNgamma ELISA against autologous B cells pulsed with mutant peptides.

The specimen was a CD4+ T cell line or clone grown in culture. The TCR originated in an older woman with non-small cell lung cancer. Some clones in this sample may be carry-over from other donors' samples. The V and J genes are TRBV6-1 and TRBJ2-1; 7 bases in between match TRBD1. The CDR3 sequence is CASSARDSFSYNEQFF. The nucleotide sequence is given as TGTGCCAGCAGTGCTAGGGACAGCTTCTCCTACAATGAGCAGTTCTTC.